This record looks at one TCR beta chain sequence and its context. As yet, its antigen is unknown. A single record per CDR3 protein comes from TCRdb applying MiXCR to the 5' RACE reads. The sample shows about 500,000 distinct CDR3 sequences, roughly 22% of them seen only once. The CDR3 covers 14 residues. Per germline, CDR1 MDHEN and CDR2 SYDVKM. J was trimmed by 4 bases and V by 8 bases; bases with no gene match: 9. The data were obtained in a study of T-cell memory formation after mild COVID-19. Across the study: TCR clusters showed largely donor specificity. Overall study findings and caveats: Pre-infection memory showed some responding clones, and this suggested that cross-reactive memory joined.

The chain combines TRBV28 with TRBJ2-3, with 7 bases lining up with TRBD1. The sequencing sample was made of PBMCs or a T cell subset sorted from them (not recorded which). The TCR originated in an adult woman who had mild COVID-19 (a few samples of this study predate the infection). Cell type and time point are not known. CDR3 DNA sequence: TGTGCCAGCGTCGGCCCAGGGGGAGCAGATACGCAGTATTTT. Its protein product is CASVGPGGADTQYF.